The 12 T cell receptor beta chains in this list originate from one sample, sequenced in a study of monozygotic twins with inflammatory bowel disease. Following a re-call of the 5' RACE reads, TCRdb has one entry per CDR3 protein and lacks DNA. Its table lists over 110,000 distinct CDR3 sequences. The sample comprised blood. These receptors all stem from a human donor with ulcerative colitis or Crohn's disease, or a healthy co-twin of an affected twin (not recorded which).

The chain combines TRBV20-1 with TRBJ1-2. Germline loops: CDR1 DFQATT, CDR2 SNEGSKA (reference sequence). The CDR3 has 13 amino acids. CDR3: CSARDRLTGGYTF.

The V and J genes are TRBV6-7 and TRBJ2-1; TCRdb picks TRBD1, but there is no DNA to check that call. TRBV6-7 is designated an ORF whose function remains uncertain. The CDR3 loop spans 16 amino acids. The CDR3: CASAPRGHLNPNEQFF.

The chain uses TRBV18 and TRBJ2-1; TCRdb lists TRBD1, though no DNA is available to test this call. The germline V gene encodes CDR1 KGHSH and CDR2 LQKENI. CDR3 length equals 19 residues. The CDR3 region is CASSPPQTGGPSSYNEQFF.

The chain is built from TRBV13 and TRBJ1-3. In germline, CDR1 is PRHDT, CDR2 FYEKMQ (reference sequence). The CDR3 is 13 amino acids. CDR3 sequence reads: CASSQISGNTIYF. The full variable domain, rest sourced from reference TRBV13 and TRBJ1-3, is AAGVIQSPRHLIKEKRETATLKCYPIPRHDTVYWYQQGPGQDPQFLISFYEKMQSDKGSIPDRFSAQQFSDYHSELNMSSLELGDSALYFCASSQISGNTIYFGEGSWLTVV.

V and J are TRBV20-1 and TRBJ2-5; as DNA is missing, the TRBD1 call by TCRdb cannot be tested. Looked up from germline, CDR1 is DFQATT and CDR2 is SNEGSKA (reference sequence). The CDR3 totals 13 residues. Here the CDR3 reads CSARKDRKETQYF.

V and J are TRBV7-8 and TRBJ2-7; with no DNA, the TCRdb D assignment of TRBD1 cannot be verified. The CDR3 has 15 amino acids. Germline-derived CDR1 and CDR2 are SGHVS and FQNEAQ. CDR3 sequence: CASSPPSFSSYEQYF.

The chain links TRBV3-1 to TRBJ2-2; no DNA is available, so the TRBD2 call from TCRdb remains unchecked. The CDR3 length is 14 residues. Germline V CDR1 and CDR2: LGHDT, YNNKEL (reference sequence). The CDR3 sequence is CASSPSGEAGELFF.

The V and J genes are TRBV18 and TRBJ2-5. Germline loops: CDR1 KGHSH, CDR2 LQKENI. There are 15 residues in the CDR3. The CDR3 spells CASSPLLEAQETQYF.

V and J are TRBV5-1 and TRBJ1-1; TCRdb's D gene call, TRBD1, goes unchecked for lack of DNA. The CDR3 is 16 residues long. In germline, CDR1 is SGHRS, CDR2 YFSETQ. CDR3 sequence reads: CASSLVPGTGGTEAFF. The variable domain in full, completed from reference TRBV5-1 and TRBJ1-1, reads KAGVTQTPRYLIKTRGQQVTLSCSPISGHRSVSWYQQTPGQGLQFLFEYFSETQRNKGNFPGRFSGRQFSNSRSEMNVSTLELGDSALYLCASSLVPGTGGTEAFFGQGTRLTVV.

The chain has TRBV27 and TRBJ1-2. The CDR3 sequence is 13 residues long. Germline CDR1 MNHEY, CDR2 SMNVEV (reference sequence). CDR3 protein: CASSLGENYGYTF.

V and J are TRBV10-3 and TRBJ2-1; TCRdb gives TRBD2 as the D gene, but with no DNA this cannot be confirmed. Germline CDR1 and CDR2: ENHRY and SYGVKD. The CDR3 has 13 amino acids. The CDR3: CAISDRGGSEQFF.

V gene TRBV20-1 combines with J gene TRBJ2-1; the TCRdb D gene call, TRBD1, has no DNA to confirm it. Germline CDR1 DFQATT, CDR2 SNEGSKA (reference sequence). This CDR3 region has 15 residues. Here the CDR3 reads CSASRKSRVTVEQFF.